This paragraph covers one T cell receptor (beta chain) sequence. Its antigen is as yet unknown. This specimen comes from a study of cytomegalovirus exposure and HLA in healthy donors. In the study overall: Earlier results showed roughly 120 million unique TCR beta sequences derived from some 190 million T cells.

Amplification used 60 Vbeta primers and 13 Jbeta primers. This table comes from immunoSEQ multiplex PCR, and its TCRdb copy is limited to in-frame clones, with some not included. This table holds 80,000 to 100,000 clones, around 75% found once. Overall study results and limits: About 90% or about 30% of the time was how often most TCR beta V segments were productive, according to an earlier analysis.

CDR3 length: 14 residues. Looked up from germline, CDR1 is SQVTM and CDR2 is ANQGSEA. Trimming shortened V by 4 bases and J by 0 bases, and 12 bases separated the two germline ends. The TCR comes from a man aged 18 to 30 in good health and CMV-seropositive. The sequenced sample was PBMCs. The J gene is TRBJ2-5, the V gene TRBV29-1; tentatively, D is TRBD2 (5 bases). This chain's CDR3 is CSVARGNYQETQYF. The CDR3 DNA follows: TGCAGCGTTGCTCGGGGTAATTACCAAGAGACCCAGTACTTC.